The clone carrying this T cell receptor beta chain was detected ten times or more. This specimen belongs to a study of neurological immune-mediated disorders. This CDR3 spans 14 amino acids. The V gene's germline CDR1 is MDHEN and CDR2 SYDVKM. Trimming took 4 bases from V and 4 from J, leaving 13 bases between them. The making of cDNA relied on 5'RACE with 10-nucleotide random UMIs. The output of every sequencing run, over 180 million TCR-beta sequences, came from 15-18 subjects. TCRdb independently ran MiXCR on the 5' RACE reads; one entry per CDR3 protein. Of around 60,000 distinct CDR3 sequences in the sample, about 3.7% were seen once.

Sequenced sample: PBMCs. This chain joins TRBV28 and TRBJ1-1; no definite D call. This clonotype originated in a woman between 55 and 75 years old with multiple sclerosis. CDR3 sequence (DNA): TGTGCCAGCAGTTACTCGCGAGGTTTCACTGAAGCTTTCTTT. Its translation: CASSYSRGFTEAFF.